The 4 T cell receptor beta chains reported below all come from one sample, sequenced in a study of blood T cells in healthy people across ages (dated by TCRdb to 2015 to 2017). Libraries were built with 5' RACE. The reads were generated on an Illumina HiSeq 2500. The second PCR ran for roughly 7 to 11 cycles and used a J-beta primer mix along with a sample-barcoded 5' primer. TCRdb handled the public reads itself, with Q25 trimming in fastp and clone calling in MiXCR, and kept productive beta chains. Each entry merges the rows of one CDR3 protein and shows their most common DNA and genes. The sample table records about 1.4 million distinct CDR3 sequences; approximately 63% of these occur just once. Approximately 7% of the sample belongs to the ten largest clones. Sequences were obtained from blood. The receptors come from a young man in good health.

This clonotype appeared once. The rearrangement links TRBV6-2 or TRBV6-3 to TRBJ2-5, with 7 nucleotides matching TRBD2. The length of the CDR3 is 16 residues. V dropped 6 bases and J dropped 2; count of bases not matched to a gene: 12. The germline CDR1 and CDR2 sequences are MNHEY and SVGEGT. The CDR3 is CASSPPIAGEQETQYF. The CDR3 DNA is TGTGCCAGCAGCCCCCCGATCGCGGGGGAGCAAGAGACCCAGTACTTC.

V is TRBV7-2 and J is TRBJ1-1, with D tentatively TRBD1 (5 bases). The CDR3 length is 14 residues. Germline loops: CDR1 SGHTA, CDR2 FQGNSA. V lost 5 bases and J 10 bases, leaving 20 bases between the germline ends. The CDR3 loop reads CASSPRTEKRGAFF. The CDR3 DNA reads as TGTGCCAGCAGCCCGAGGACCGAAAAAAGGGGAGCTTTCTTT.

The chain recombines TRBV2 with TRBJ2-3; 8 bases align to TRBD2. This CDR3 spans 14 amino acids. CDR1 and CDR2 (germline): SNHLY, FYNNEI. Germline trimming cut 1 base from V and 6 bases from J; bases unmatched to any gene: 3. CDR3 nucleotide sequence: TGTGCCAGCAGTGAAGAGCGGGAGTGGGATACGCAGTATTTT. Translating it yields CASSEEREWDTQYF.

There are a few counts of this clonotype. This sequence joins TRBV4-1 and TRBJ2-4; D perhaps matches TRBD1 (6 bases). CDR3 size: 16 residues. Germline CDR1 reads MGHRA; CDR2 reads YSYEKL. The ends were cut back, 1 base at V and 3 bases at J, with 13 bases in the middle. As DNA, the CDR3 is TGCGCCAGCAGCCAAGTTGAACAGGGAGTCAAAAACATTCAGTACTTC. This translates into CASSQVEQGVKNIQYF.